Following are 23 T cell receptor beta chains from one sample sequenced in a study of shared clonotypes between healthy human individuals (dated by TCRdb to the early 2020s). Library creation used the immunoSEQ multiplex PCR assay. TCRdb's version of the immuneACCESS table is confined to in-frame rearrangements and falls short of the full clone set. An unresolved V gene accounts for under half of the shortfall where checked; the remainder is of unknown origin. Recorded for this sample are about 2.3 million clones; just under 95% of them occurred a single time. Of the sample, approximately 0.4% is held by the ten largest clones. Specimen: naive CD4+ T cells from PBMCs. In light of the paper, this sample's cell subset or site label describes: CD45RA+ positively selected. These receptors were taken from a man between 18 and 35 years old in good health. Some clones in this sample may be carry-over from other donors' samples.

The chain uses TRBV7-8 and TRBJ1-4, with 7 bases identical to TRBD1. V was clipped by 5 bases and J by 2 bases; unmatched bases: 8. The germline gives CDR1 SGHVS, CDR2 FQNEAQ. The CDR3 length is 16 residues. The CDR3: CASSIRQGGTNEKLFF. CDR3 coding DNA: TGTGCCAGCAGCATCAGACAGGGTGGGACTAATGAAAAACTGTTTTTT.

V gene TRBV18 combines with J gene TRBJ1-1; D unclear. Germline values: CDR1 KGHSH, CDR2 LQKENI. The CDR3 spans 14 residues. V was clipped by 1 base and J by 5 bases, with 11 bases between them. The CDR3 loop is CASSPLGRETEAFF. CDR3 coding DNA: TGTGCCAGCTCACCACTAGGGCGGGAAACTGAAGCTTTCTTT.

With regard to this clone: The same CDR3 arises from other DNA sequences in this sample as well. The genes are TRBV7-2 and TRBJ2-1, with 8 nucleotides matching TRBD2. V was clipped by 1 base and J by 0 bases; unmatched bases: 2. This CDR3 has 16 amino acids. Germline V gene data show CDR1 as SGHTA and CDR2 as FQGNSA. The DNA of the CDR3 is TGTGCCAGCAGCTTAGTAGGGACTAGCTCCTACAATGAGCAGTTCTTC. It yields the protein CASSLVGTSSYNEQFF.

This clone occurred once. The chain joins TRBV7-9 to TRBJ1-2; 8 bases are a match to TRBD1. Per germline, CDR1 SEHNR and CDR2 FQNEAQ (reference sequence). The CDR3 is 14 residues long. The junction had 6 bases not matched to a gene; V was cut back by 5 bases and J by 4 bases. Here the CDR3 reads CASSHADRGYGYTF. CDR3 in DNA: TGTGCCAGCAGCCATGCCGACAGGGGCTATGGCTACACCTTC.

The chain links TRBV7-9 to TRBJ2-1; 12 positions agree with TRBD1. The CDR3 is 15 residues long. Trimming at V came to 5 bases and at J to 7 bases, leaving 6 bases not matched to a gene. Germline-derived CDR1 and CDR2 are SEHNR and FQNEAQ (reference sequence). This CDR3 is CASSKGTGGWNEQFF. The CDR3 DNA sequence: TGTGCCAGCAGCAAGGGGACAGGGGGCTGGAATGAGCAGTTCTTC.

The chain recombines TRBV18 with TRBJ1-3; D not resolved. From germline, CDR1 is KGHSH and CDR2 LQKENI. CDR3 length equals 17 residues. V was pared by 0 bases and J by 0 bases, with 12 bases between. This chain's CDR3 is CASSPPSGRPSGNTIYF. Written as DNA, the CDR3 is TGTGCCAGCTCACCACCGAGTGGCCGGCCCTCTGGAAACACCATATATTTT.

CDR3 loop: CASNLRTGTNAGNTIYF. CDR3 coding DNA: TGTGCCAGCAACCTAAGGACAGGTACCAATGCTGGAAACACCATATATTTT. The chain recombines TRBV5-6 with TRBJ1-3; 7 positions match TRBD1. V lost 6 bases and J lost 2; bases outside the gene matches: 14. Germline CDR1 reads SGHDT; CDR2 reads YYEEEE. This CDR3 is 17 amino acids long.

The rearrangement uses TRBV5-4 and TRBJ2-1; TRBD2 aligns across 10 bases. CDR1 is SGHNT, CDR2 YYREEE, per germline (reference sequence). V was pared by 4 bases and J by 2 bases, with 9 bases of the junction left unmatched. CDR3 size: 17 residues. The CDR3 loop reads CASSAPSGRATYNEQFF. In nucleotides, the CDR3 is TGTGCCAGCAGCGCACCGAGCGGGAGGGCCACCTACAATGAGCAGTTCTTC. The whole variable domain, filled in from reference TRBV5-4 and TRBJ2-1, reads ETGVTQSPTHLIKTRGQQVTLRCSSQSGHNTVSWYQQALGQGPQFIFQYYREEENGRGNFPPRFSGLQFPNYSSELNVNALELDDSALYLCASSAPSGRATYNEQFFGPGTRLTVL.

The rearrangement uses TRBV7-2 and TRBJ2-7, with D uncertain. Per germline, CDR1 SGHTA and CDR2 FQGNSA. The CDR3 contains 15 residues. Trimming shortened V by 2 bases and J by 2 bases, and 13 bases separated the two germline ends. CDR3 sequence (DNA): TGTGCCAGCAGCTTAATCCGAGACCATACCTACGAGCAGTACTTC. Amino acid sequence: CASSLIRDHTYEQYF.

Note on this clone: This CDR3 is also generated by other DNA sequences in the sample. The chain joins TRBV5-1 to TRBJ1-4; D is unclear. The V end lost 0 bases, the J end lost 1 base, and 7 bases lay between the germline ends. This CDR3 region has 15 residues. In germline, CDR1 is SGHRS, CDR2 YFSETQ. The CDR3 DNA reads as TGCGCCAGCAGCTTGGTCGGAGGAACTAATGAAAAACTGTTTTTT. It yields the protein CASSLVGGTNEKLFF.

This chain links TRBV6-1 with TRBJ1-5; the match to TRBD1 covers 8 bases. The CDR3 is 21 amino acids. V shed 2 bases, J shed 5 bases, and the junction held 23 bases outside the gene matches. CDR1 is MNHNS and CDR2 is SASEGT in the germline V gene. Here the CDR3 DNA reads TGTGCCAGCAGTGAATTCCCCAGCGCAGGGGGCAGGCTTGTCATGGATCAGCCCCAGCATTTT. Encoded protein: CASSEFPSAGGRLVMDQPQHF.

The chain combines TRBV7-2 with TRBJ2-5; unclear D gene. Between the trimmed V and J ends, which lost 3 bases and 3 bases, there was a span of 20 bases. Germline-derived CDR1 and CDR2 are SGHTA and FQGNSA. This CDR3 region has 17 residues. The CDR3, as DNA: TGTGCCAGCAGCTTTAGCCAAGTCGGCGCCAGAAAAGAGACCCAGTACTTC. It is translated as CASSFSQVGARKETQYF.

The CDR3 sequence: CASSPRLAGVTDTQYF. In nucleotides, the CDR3 is TGTGCCAGCAGCCCAAGACTAGCGGGAGTTACAGATACGCAGTATTTT. The rearrangement links TRBV7-2 to TRBJ2-3; 12 bases fit TRBD2. The germline CDR1 and CDR2 sequences are SGHTA and FQGNSA. This CDR3 is 16 amino acids long. V lost 5 bases to trimming and J lost 3 bases; unmatched junction nucleotides: 6.

This clone was recorded a few times. This chain uses TRBV30 with TRBJ1-1, with unresolved D. The CDR3 spans 15 residues. Trimming cost V 2 bases and J 7 bases, with 20 bases left between them. Germline loops: CDR1 GTSNPN, CDR2 SVGIG (reference sequence). This CDR3 reads CAWSTQRPGSYEAFF. Written as DNA, the CDR3 is TGTGCCTGGAGTACCCAACGCCCGGGATCCTATGAAGCTTTCTTT.

This chain links TRBV9 with TRBJ2-2, with D perhaps matching TRBD1 or TRBD2 (5 bases each). In germline, CDR1 is SGDLS, CDR2 YYNGEE. The CDR3 covers 15 residues. Trimming took off 1 base at V and 1 base at J, with 8 bases between the two ends. This CDR3 reads CASSVRGGNTGELFF. Written as DNA, the CDR3 is TGTGCCAGCAGCGTACGGGGCGGGAACACCGGGGAGCTGTTTTTT.

V and J are TRBV5-4 and TRBJ2-1; TRBD2 matches at 10 bases. Per the germline V gene, CDR1 is SGHNT and CDR2 is YYREEE (reference sequence). The length of the CDR3 is 18 residues. The V and J ends lost 1 base and 0 bases, in that order; junction bases with no gene match: 7. CDR3 sequence reads: CASSLILTSGLSYNEQFF. The CDR3 DNA sequence: TGTGCCAGCAGCTTGATCCTGACTAGCGGGCTCTCCTACAATGAGCAGTTCTTC.

This chain links TRBV30 with TRBJ2-5, with 7 positions matching TRBD1. Matching the DNA end better, TRBJ2-7 makes the J call doubtful. Germline V gene sequence: CDR1 GTSNPN, CDR2 SVGIG (reference sequence). CDR3 length equals 16 residues. The CDR3: CAWSMGHRDSSYEQYF. The CDR3 DNA reads TGTGCCTGGAGTATGGGCCACCGGGACAGCTCCTACGAGCAGTACTTC.

This chain links TRBV12-5 with TRBJ2-5; TRBD2 matches at 9 bases. Losses at the gene ends were 8 bases for V and 5 bases for J; bases not matched to a gene: 6. The length of the CDR3 is 13 residues. CDR1 and CDR2 from the germline V gene are LGHNT and FRNRAP. CDR3 nucleotides: TGTGCTAGTCGGGCTAGCGGGATGGAGACCCAGTACTTC. This codes for CASRASGMETQYF.

The chain recombines TRBV6-5 with TRBJ2-3, with D possibly TRBD2 on 6 matching bases. V was trimmed by 2 bases and J by 5 bases, leaving 14 bases between them. The CDR3 covers 15 residues. CDR1 is MNHEY, CDR2 SVGAGI, per germline. This CDR3 is CASSYGGSSGDTQYF. The CDR3 DNA sequence: TGTGCCAGCAGTTACGGGGGGAGTAGTGGAGATACGCAGTATTTT.

The chain employs TRBV7-3 and TRBJ1-1; D uncertain. CDR1 is SGHTA and CDR2 is FQGTGA in the germline V gene. Between the trimmed V and J ends, which lost 5 bases and 1 base, there was a span of 11 bases. The CDR3 totals 14 residues. CDR3 bases: TGTGCCAGCAGCCGCTCCGTAGGGAACACTGAAGCTTTCTTT. It is translated as CASSRSVGNTEAFF.

The chain has TRBV11-3 and TRBJ2-3, with D possibly being TRBD1 or TRBD2 (5 bases each). Germline lookup yields CDR1 SGHNT and CDR2 YENEEA. Between the trimmed V and J ends, which lost 4 bases and 5 bases, there was a span of 10 bases. The CDR3 extends over 13 amino acids. Here the CDR3 reads CASSWGSKDTQYF. The CDR3 DNA sequence: TGTGCCAGCAGCTGGGGGTCGAAAGATACGCAGTATTTT.

The rearrangement joins TRBV2 to TRBJ2-2, with unresolved D. The CDR3 has 15 amino acids. The V end was cut by 7 bases, the J end by 0 bases, with 12 bases between. Germline-derived CDR1 and CDR2 are SNHLY and FYNNEI. CDR3: CASIFGRPNTGELFF. The CDR3 bases are TGTGCCAGCATATTCGGCAGACCGAACACCGGGGAGCTGTTTTTT.

This sequence joins TRBV5-1 and TRBJ1-3; D is perhaps TRBD1 (6 bases). V gave up 4 bases and J gave up 5 bases, with 13 bases separating them. Germline assignment: CDR1 SGHRS and CDR2 YFSETQ. The CDR3 runs 14 residues. CDR3 loop: CASSGGGSRNTIYF. CDR3 nucleotide sequence: TGCGCCAGCAGCGGAGGGGGAAGCAGAAACACCATATATTTT.